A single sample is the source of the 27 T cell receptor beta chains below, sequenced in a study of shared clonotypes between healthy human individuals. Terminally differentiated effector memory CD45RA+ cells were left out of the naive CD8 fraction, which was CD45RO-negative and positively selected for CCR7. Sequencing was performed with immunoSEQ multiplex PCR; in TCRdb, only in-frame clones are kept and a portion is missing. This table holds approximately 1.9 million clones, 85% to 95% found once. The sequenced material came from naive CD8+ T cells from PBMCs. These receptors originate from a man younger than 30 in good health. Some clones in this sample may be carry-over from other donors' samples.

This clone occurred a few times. The CDR3 bases are TGTGCCAGCAGTGTCGGACAGGCGAATGAAAAACTGTTTTTT. Translated, it gives CASSVGQANEKLFF. The gene calls are TRBV2 and TRBJ1-4, with 7 bases matching TRBD1. From germline, CDR1 is SNHLY and CDR2 FYNNEI. This CDR3 is built from 14 residues. With 4 bases clipped from V and 5 bases from J, the junction kept 4 bases outside the gene matches. Filled out from reference TRBV2 and TRBJ1-4, the complete variable domain reads EPEVTQTPSHQVTQMGQEVILRCVPISNHLYFYWYRQILGQKVEFLVSFYNNEISEKSEIFDDQFSVERPDGSNFTLKIRSTKLEDSAMYFCASSVGQANEKLFFGSGTQLSVL.

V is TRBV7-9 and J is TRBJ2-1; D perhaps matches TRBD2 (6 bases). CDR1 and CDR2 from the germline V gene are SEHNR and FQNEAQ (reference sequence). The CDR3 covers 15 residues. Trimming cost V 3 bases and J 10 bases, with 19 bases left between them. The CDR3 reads CASSLGPGLLAEQFF. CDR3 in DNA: TGTGCCAGCAGCTTGGGACCGGGACTCCTAGCCGAGCAGTTCTTC. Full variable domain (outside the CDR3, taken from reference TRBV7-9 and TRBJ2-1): DTGVSQNPRHKITKRGQNVTFRCDPISEHNRLYWYRQTLGQGPEFLTYFQNEAQLEKSRLLSDRFSAERPKGSFSTLEIQRTEQGDSAMYLCASSLGPGLLAEQFFGPGTRLTVL.

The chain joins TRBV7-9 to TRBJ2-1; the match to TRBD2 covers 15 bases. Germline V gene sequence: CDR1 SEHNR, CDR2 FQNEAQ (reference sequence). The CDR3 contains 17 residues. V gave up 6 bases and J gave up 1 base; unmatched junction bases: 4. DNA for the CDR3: TGTGCCAGCAGAACGGGACTAGCGGGAGGATCCTACAATGAGCAGTTCTTC. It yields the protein CASRTGLAGGSYNEQFF.

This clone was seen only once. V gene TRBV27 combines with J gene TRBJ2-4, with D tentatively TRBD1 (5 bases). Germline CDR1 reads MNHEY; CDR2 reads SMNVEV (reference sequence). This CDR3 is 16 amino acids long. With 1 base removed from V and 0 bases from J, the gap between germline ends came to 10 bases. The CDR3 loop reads CASSLWAGLAKNIQYF. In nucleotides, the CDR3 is TGTGCCAGCAGTTTATGGGCAGGGCTAGCCAAAAACATTCAGTACTTC.

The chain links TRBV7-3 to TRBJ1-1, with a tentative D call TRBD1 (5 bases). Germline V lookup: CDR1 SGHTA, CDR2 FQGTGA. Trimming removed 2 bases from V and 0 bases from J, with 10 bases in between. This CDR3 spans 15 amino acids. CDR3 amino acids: CASSLYRPLNTEAFF. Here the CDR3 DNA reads TGTGCCAGCAGCTTATACAGGCCTCTGAACACTGAAGCTTTCTTT.

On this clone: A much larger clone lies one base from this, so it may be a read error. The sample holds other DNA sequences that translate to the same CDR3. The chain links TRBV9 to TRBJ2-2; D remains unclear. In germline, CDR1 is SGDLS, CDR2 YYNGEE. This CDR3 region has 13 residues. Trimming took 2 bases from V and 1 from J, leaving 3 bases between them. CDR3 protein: CASSVGNTGELFF. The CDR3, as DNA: TGTGCCAGCAGCGTGGGGAACACCGGGGAGCTGTTTTTT.

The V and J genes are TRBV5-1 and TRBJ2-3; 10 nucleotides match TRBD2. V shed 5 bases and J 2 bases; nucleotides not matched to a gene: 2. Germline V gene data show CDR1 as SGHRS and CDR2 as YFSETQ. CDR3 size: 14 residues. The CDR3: CASRLAGNTDTQYF. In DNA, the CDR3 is TGCGCCAGCAGACTAGCGGGAAACACAGATACGCAGTATTTT.

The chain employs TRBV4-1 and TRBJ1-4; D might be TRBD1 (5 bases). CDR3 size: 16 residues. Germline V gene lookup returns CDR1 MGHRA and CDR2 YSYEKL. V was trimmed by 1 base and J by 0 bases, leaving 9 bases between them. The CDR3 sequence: CASSQADSATNEKLFF. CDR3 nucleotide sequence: TGCGCCAGCAGCCAAGCAGACAGCGCAACTAATGAAAAACTGTTTTTT.

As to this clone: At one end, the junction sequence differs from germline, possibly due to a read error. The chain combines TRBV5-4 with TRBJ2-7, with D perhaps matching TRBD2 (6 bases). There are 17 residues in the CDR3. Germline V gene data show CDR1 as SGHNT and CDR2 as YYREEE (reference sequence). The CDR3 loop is CASSQEGGDASSYEQYF. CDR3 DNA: TGCGCCAGCAGCCAAGAAGGAGGGGACGCGTCGTCTTACGAGCAGTACTTC.

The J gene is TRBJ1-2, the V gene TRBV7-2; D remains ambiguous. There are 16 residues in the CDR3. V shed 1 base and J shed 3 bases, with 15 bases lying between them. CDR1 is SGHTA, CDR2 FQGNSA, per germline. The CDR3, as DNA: TGTGCCAGCAGCTTAGGTGGACGAATCGTGGACTATGGCTACACCTTC. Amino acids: CASSLGGRIVDYGYTF.

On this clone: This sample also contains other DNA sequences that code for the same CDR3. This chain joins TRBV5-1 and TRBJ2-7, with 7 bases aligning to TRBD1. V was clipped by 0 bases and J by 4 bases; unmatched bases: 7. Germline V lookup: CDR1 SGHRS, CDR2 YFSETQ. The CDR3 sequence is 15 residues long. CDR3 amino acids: CASSLGRGRLYEQYF. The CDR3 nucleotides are TGCGCCAGCAGCTTGGGAAGGGGGCGTCTATACGAGCAGTACTTC.

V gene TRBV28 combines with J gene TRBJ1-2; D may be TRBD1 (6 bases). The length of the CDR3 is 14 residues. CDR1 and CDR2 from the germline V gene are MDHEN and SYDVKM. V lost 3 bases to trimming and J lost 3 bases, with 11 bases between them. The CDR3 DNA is TGTGCCAGCAGTTTGGGGGGCACCTACTATGGCTACACCTTC. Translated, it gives CASSLGGTYYGYTF.

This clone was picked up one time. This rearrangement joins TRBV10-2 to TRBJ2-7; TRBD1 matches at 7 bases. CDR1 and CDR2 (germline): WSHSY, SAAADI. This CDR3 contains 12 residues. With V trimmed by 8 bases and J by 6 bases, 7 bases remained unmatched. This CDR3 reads CASGPDRPEQYF. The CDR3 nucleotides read TGCGCCAGCGGCCCGGACAGGCCCGAGCAGTACTTC.

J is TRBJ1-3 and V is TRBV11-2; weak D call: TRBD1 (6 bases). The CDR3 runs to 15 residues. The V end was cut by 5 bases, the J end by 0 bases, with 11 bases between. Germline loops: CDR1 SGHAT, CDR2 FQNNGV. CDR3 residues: CASSISDSSGNTIYF. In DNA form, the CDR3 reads TGTGCCAGCAGCATATCGGACAGCTCTGGAAACACCATATATTTT.

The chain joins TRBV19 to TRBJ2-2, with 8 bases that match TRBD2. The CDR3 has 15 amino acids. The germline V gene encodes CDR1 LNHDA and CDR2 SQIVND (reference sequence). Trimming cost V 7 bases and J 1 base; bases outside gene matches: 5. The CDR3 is CASITGGRNTGELFF. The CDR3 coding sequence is TGTGCCAGTATCACGGGAGGGAGGAACACCGGGGAGCTGTTTTTT.

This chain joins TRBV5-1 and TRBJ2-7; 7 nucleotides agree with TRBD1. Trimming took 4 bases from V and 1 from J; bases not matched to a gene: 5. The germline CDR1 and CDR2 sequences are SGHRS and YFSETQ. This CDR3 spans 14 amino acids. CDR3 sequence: CASSQGQDSYEQYF. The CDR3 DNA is TGCGCCAGCAGCCAAGGACAGGATTCCTACGAGCAGTACTTC.

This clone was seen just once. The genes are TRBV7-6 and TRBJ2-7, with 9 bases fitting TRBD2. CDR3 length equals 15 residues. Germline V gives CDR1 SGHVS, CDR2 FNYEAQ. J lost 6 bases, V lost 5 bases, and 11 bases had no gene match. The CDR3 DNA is TGTGCCAGCAGCCCGTCGGCTAGCGGGAAGTTCGAGCAGTACTTC. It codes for CASSPSASGKFEQYF.

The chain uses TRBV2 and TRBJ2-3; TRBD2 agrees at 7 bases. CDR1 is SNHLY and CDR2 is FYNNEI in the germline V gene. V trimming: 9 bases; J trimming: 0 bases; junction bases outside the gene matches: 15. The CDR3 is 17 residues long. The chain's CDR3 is CASPTVLGGGSTDTQYF. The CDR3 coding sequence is TGTGCCAGTCCGACAGTTCTAGGCGGGGGAAGCACAGATACGCAGTATTTT.

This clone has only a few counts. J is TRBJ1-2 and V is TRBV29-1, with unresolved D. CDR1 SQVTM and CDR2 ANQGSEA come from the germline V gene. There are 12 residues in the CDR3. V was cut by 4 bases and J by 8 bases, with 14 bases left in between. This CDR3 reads CSVADPAGGYTF. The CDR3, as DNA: TGCAGCGTTGCTGATCCAGCAGGCGGCTACACCTTC.

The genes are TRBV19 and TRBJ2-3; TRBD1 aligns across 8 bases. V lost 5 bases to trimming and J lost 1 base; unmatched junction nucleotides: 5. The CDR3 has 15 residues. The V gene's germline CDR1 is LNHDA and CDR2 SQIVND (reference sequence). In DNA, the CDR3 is TGTGCCAGTAGTTTCGGACAGGGAGGCACAGATACGCAGTATTTT. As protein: CASSFGQGGTDTQYF.

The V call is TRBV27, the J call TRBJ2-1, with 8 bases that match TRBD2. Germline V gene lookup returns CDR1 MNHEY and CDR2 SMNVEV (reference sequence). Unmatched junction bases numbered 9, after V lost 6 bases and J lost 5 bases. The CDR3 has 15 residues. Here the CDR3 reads CASRPGSGRNNEQFF. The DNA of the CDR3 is TGTGCCAGCAGGCCCGGGAGCGGGAGAAACAATGAGCAGTTCTTC.

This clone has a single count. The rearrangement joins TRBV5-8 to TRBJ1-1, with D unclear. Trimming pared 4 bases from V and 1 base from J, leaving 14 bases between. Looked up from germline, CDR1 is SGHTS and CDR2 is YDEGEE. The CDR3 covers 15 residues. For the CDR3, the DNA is TGTGCCAGCAGCCAAGATCGAAGCTGGAACACTGAAGCTTTCTTT. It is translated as CASSQDRSWNTEAFF.

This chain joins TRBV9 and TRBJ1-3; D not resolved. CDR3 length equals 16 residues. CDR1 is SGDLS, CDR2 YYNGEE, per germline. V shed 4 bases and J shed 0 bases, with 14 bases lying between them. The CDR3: CASSPLRSSSGNTIYF. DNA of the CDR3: TGTGCCAGCAGCCCGCTCCGAAGCAGCTCTGGAAACACCATATATTTT.

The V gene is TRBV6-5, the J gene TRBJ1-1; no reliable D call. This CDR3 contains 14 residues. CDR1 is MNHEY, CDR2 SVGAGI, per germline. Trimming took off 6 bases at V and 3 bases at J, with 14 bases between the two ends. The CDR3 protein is CASSSTRRYTEAFF. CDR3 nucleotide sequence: TGTGCCAGCAGCAGTACAAGGAGGTACACTGAAGCTTTCTTT.

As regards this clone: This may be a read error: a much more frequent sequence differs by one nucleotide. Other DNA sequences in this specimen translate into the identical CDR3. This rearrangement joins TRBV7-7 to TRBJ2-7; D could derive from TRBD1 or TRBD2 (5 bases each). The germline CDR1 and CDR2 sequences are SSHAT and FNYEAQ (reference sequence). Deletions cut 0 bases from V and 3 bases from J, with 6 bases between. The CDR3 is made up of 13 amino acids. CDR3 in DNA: TGTGCCAGCAGCTTAGCGAGGGGCTACGAGCAGTACTTC. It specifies CASSLARGYEQYF. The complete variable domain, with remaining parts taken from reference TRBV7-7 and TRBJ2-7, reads GAGVSQSPRYKVTKRGQDVTLRCDPISSHATLYWYQQALGQGPEFLTYFNYEAQPDKSGLPSDRFSAERPEGSISTLTIQRTEQRDSAMYRCASSLARGYEQYFGPGTRLTVT.

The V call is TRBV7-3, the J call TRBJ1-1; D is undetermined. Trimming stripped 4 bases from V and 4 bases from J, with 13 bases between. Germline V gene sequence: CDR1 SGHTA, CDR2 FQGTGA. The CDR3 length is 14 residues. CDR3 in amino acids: CASSSTYKGTEAFF. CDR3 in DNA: TGTGCCAGCAGCTCAACCTACAAGGGCACTGAAGCTTTCTTT.

This CDR3 is CASSQDPDSTDTQYF. The DNA of the CDR3 is TGCGCCAGCAGCCAAGATCCGGACAGCACAGATACGCAGTATTTT. This sequence joins TRBV4-1 and TRBJ2-3; the D is unclear. The V and J ends lost 0 bases and 0 bases respectively, with 7 bases between them. The CDR3 contains 15 residues. Germline V CDR1 and CDR2: MGHRA, YSYEKL.